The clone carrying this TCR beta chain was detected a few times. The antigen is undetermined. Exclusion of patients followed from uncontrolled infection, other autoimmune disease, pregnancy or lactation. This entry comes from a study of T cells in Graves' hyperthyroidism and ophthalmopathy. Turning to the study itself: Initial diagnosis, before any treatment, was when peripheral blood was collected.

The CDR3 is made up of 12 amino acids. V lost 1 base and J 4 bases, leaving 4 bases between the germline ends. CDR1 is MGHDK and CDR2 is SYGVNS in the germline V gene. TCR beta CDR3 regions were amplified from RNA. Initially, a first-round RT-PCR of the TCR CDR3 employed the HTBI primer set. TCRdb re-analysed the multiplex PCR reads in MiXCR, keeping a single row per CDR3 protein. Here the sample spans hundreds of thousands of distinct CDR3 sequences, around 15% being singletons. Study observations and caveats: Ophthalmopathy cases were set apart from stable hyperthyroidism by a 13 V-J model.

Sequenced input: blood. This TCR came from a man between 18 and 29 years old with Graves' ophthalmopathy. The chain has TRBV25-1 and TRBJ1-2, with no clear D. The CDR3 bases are TGTGCCAGCAGTGAATTCTCCTATGGCTACACCTTC. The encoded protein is CASSEFSYGYTF.